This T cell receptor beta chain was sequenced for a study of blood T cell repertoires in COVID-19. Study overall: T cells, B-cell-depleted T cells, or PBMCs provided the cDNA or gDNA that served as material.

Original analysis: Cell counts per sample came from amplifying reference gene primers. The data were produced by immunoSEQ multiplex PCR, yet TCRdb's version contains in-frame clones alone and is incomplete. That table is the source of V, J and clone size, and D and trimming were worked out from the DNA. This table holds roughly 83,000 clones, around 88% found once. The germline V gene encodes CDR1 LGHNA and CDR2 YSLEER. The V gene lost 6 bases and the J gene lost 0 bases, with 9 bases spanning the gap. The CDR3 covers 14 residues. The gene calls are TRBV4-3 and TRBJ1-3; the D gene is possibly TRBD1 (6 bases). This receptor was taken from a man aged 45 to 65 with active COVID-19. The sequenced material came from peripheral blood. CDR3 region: CASSGQRSGNTIYF. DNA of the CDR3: TGCGCCAGCAGTGGACAGCGCTCTGGAAACACCATATATTTT.